The 18 T cell receptor beta chains given below trace back to one sample, sequenced in a study of cytomegalovirus exposure and HLA in healthy donors. Produced via immunoSEQ multiplex PCR; TCRdb's table is partial and in-frame only. The table lists about 110,000 clones, roughly 88% of them singletons. The sequenced material came from PBMCs. Receptors were obtained from a woman aged 25 to 45 in good health and CMV-seropositive.

In regard to this clone: The germline gene is not matched at one end of the junction; a read error may be the cause. V usage is TRBV18 and J usage is TRBJ1-2; 9 bases are a match to TRBD1. The germline CDR1 and CDR2 sequences are KGHSH and LQKENI. CDR3 length equals 17 residues. The DNA for the CDR3 is TGTGCCAGCTCCCCACGACAGGGACAGGGAGGCGGCTCTGGCTACACCTTC. This translates into CASSPRQGQGGGSGYTF. Full variable domain (rest looked up from reference TRBV18 and TRBJ1-2): NAGVMQNPRHLVRRRGQEARLRCSPMKGHSHVYWYRQLPEEGLKFMVYLQKENIIDESGMPKERFSAEFPKEGPSILRIQQVVRGDSAAYFCASSPRQGQGGGSGYTFGSGTRLTVV.

This chain uses TRBV7-9 with TRBJ1-5; D gene uncertain. The length of the CDR3 is 12 residues. The V gene's germline CDR1 is SEHNR and CDR2 FQNEAQ (reference sequence). V lost 5 bases and J 4 bases, leaving 6 bases between the germline ends. The CDR3 loop reads CASSTGNQPQHF. CDR3 sequence (DNA): TGTGCCAGCAGCACCGGGAATCAGCCCCAGCATTTT.

V usage is TRBV15 and J usage is TRBJ2-2; 9 nucleotides line up with TRBD1. Germline V gene sequence: CDR1 LNHNV, CDR2 YYDKDF (reference sequence). CDR3 size: 15 residues. The ends lost 2 bases at V and 5 bases at J; junction bases unmatched: 3. The CDR3 DNA is TGTGCCACCAGCAGAACAGGGGGCGAAACCGGGGAGCTGTTTTTT. Its protein is CATSRTGGETGELFF. Full variable domain (remainder filled in from reference TRBV15 and TRBJ2-2): DAMVIQNPRYQVTQFGKPVTLSCSQTLNHNVMYWYQQKSSQAPKLLFHYYDKDFNNEADTPDNFQSRRPNTSFCFLDIRSPGLGDTAMYLCATSRTGGETGELFFGEGSRLTVL.

The chain is built from TRBV28 and TRBJ2-1; 7 bases map to TRBD2. The CDR3 totals 15 residues. Per the germline V gene, CDR1 is MDHEN and CDR2 is SYDVKM. V was pared by 6 bases and J by 4 bases, with 9 bases of the junction left unmatched. The CDR3 reads CASSLRLAVYNEQFF. The CDR3 DNA is TGTGCCAGCAGCCTGCGGCTAGCGGTATACAATGAGCAGTTCTTC.

V usage is TRBV4-3 and J usage is TRBJ2-1; TRBD2 aligns across 12 bases. Germline CDR1 LGHNA, CDR2 YSLEER. Losses at the gene ends were 4 bases for V and 6 bases for J; bases not matched to a gene: 10. The CDR3 contains 17 residues. CDR3 DNA sequence: TGCGCCAGCAGCCCCCGGGTTAGACTAGCGGGAGTCAATGAGCAGTTCTTC. Its protein product is CASSPRVRLAGVNEQFF.

The chain joins TRBV30 to TRBJ2-1, with 7 bases fitting TRBD2. CDR3 length: 11 residues. V trimming: 2 bases; J trimming: 9 bases; junction bases outside the gene matches: 1. The germline V gene has CDR1 GTSNPN and CDR2 SVGIG (reference sequence). CDR3 in DNA: TGTGCCTGGAGTACGGGAGGTGAGCAGTTCTTC. Translated: CAWSTGGEQFF.

The chain has TRBV4-3 and TRBJ2-1; 7 bases fit TRBD2. This CDR3 is built from 17 residues. V lost 0 bases and J lost 0; bases outside the gene matches: 5. Germline V gives CDR1 LGHNA, CDR2 YSLEER. The CDR3, as DNA: TGCGCCAGCAGCCAAGACTTTAGCGGGCGCTCCTACAATGAGCAGTTCTTC. Its protein product is CASSQDFSGRSYNEQFF.

The genes are TRBV5-4 and TRBJ2-7; 9 bases are shared with TRBD2. The CDR3 has 14 residues. V lost 4 bases, J lost 0 bases, and 2 bases stayed unmatched. The germline gives CDR1 SGHNT, CDR2 YYREEE (reference sequence). DNA of the CDR3: TGTGCCAGCAGCCAGACTAGCGGCTCCTACGAGCAGTACTTC. Translation: CASSQTSGSYEQYF.

The rearrangement uses TRBV5-1 and TRBJ2-1; no definite D call. Trimming stripped 0 bases from V and 2 bases from J, with 6 bases between. The CDR3 has 14 residues. Germline V gives CDR1 SGHRS, CDR2 YFSETQ. The CDR3 reads CASSLGGPYNEQFF. The CDR3, as DNA: TGCGCCAGCAGCTTGGGCGGTCCCTACAATGAGCAGTTCTTC.

The chain uses TRBV6-5 and TRBJ2-3; 9 nucleotides line up with TRBD2. Looked up from germline, CDR1 is MNHEY and CDR2 is SVGAGI. The V and J ends lost 8 bases and 2 bases, in that order; junction bases with no gene match: 5. The CDR3 is 14 residues long. The CDR3 loop reads CASWRGGHTDTQYF. CDR3 DNA: TGTGCCAGCTGGCGGGGGGGGCACACAGATACGCAGTATTTT.

V and J are TRBV6-1 and TRBJ2-3; the D gene is possibly TRBD2 (6 bases). This CDR3 comprises 15 residues. Germline V CDR1 and CDR2: MNHNS, SASEGT. V gave up 4 bases and J gave up 2 bases, with 13 bases separating them. In DNA, the CDR3 is TGTGCCAGCAGTGTCCGGGACTTCCTCACAGATACGCAGTATTTT. Protein: CASSVRDFLTDTQYF.

The chain carries TRBV15 and TRBJ2-5; the D gene is possibly TRBD1 (5 bases). Trimming took off 6 bases at V and 2 bases at J, with 10 bases between the two ends. CDR3 size: 13 residues. The germline gives CDR1 LNHNV, CDR2 YYDKDF (reference sequence). The chain's CDR3 is CATSKGRQETQYF. The CDR3 DNA follows: TGTGCCACCAGTAAGGGGCGTCAAGAGACCCAGTACTTC.

This clone was counted once. The CDR3 loop reads CASSSVWETQYF. DNA for the CDR3: TGTGCCAGCAGCTCGGTCTGGGAGACCCAGTACTTC. This chain links TRBV7-9 with TRBJ2-5; D call uncertain. V was clipped by 4 bases and J by 5 bases, with 8 bases between them. Germline values: CDR1 SEHNR, CDR2 FQNEAQ (reference sequence). The CDR3 is made up of 12 amino acids.

The J gene is TRBJ1-5, the V gene TRBV4-1, with D possibly TRBD1 on 6 matching bases. The germline CDR1 and CDR2 sequences are MGHRA and YSYEKL. The CDR3 sequence is 15 residues long. V was shortened by 2 bases and J by 9 bases, with 17 bases between the two germline ends. The CDR3 is CASSQTRTAALPQHF. The CDR3, as DNA: TGCGCCAGCAGCCAAACACGGACAGCCGCTTTGCCCCAGCATTTT.

The J gene is TRBJ1-6, the V gene TRBV15; D is perhaps TRBD1 (6 bases). CDR1 LNHNV and CDR2 YYDKDF come from the germline V gene (reference sequence). With 4 bases removed from V and 9 bases from J, the gap between germline ends came to 13 bases. The CDR3 is 14 residues long. CDR3 residues: CATSTRDKGSPLHF. The CDR3 nucleotides are TGTGCCACCAGCACTCGGGACAAGGGTTCACCCCTCCACTTT.

This clone was detected only once. This rearrangement joins TRBV28 to TRBJ2-4, with D tentatively TRBD2 (5 bases). Per germline, CDR1 MDHEN and CDR2 SYDVKM. The CDR3 runs to 14 residues. V lost 5 bases to trimming and J lost 7 bases, with 15 bases between them. The CDR3 region is CASSRPDLGNIQYF. DNA of the CDR3: TGTGCCAGCAGTAGACCGGACTTAGGGAACATTCAGTACTTC.

The rearrangement links TRBV4-3 to TRBJ1-4; tentatively, D is TRBD1 (6 bases). From germline, CDR1 is LGHNA and CDR2 YSLEER. V was trimmed by 5 bases and J by 0 bases, leaving 13 bases between them. This CDR3 contains 16 residues. CDR3: CASSKGQTATNEKLFF. The CDR3 DNA reads as TGCGCCAGCAGCAAAGGACAGACTGCAACTAATGAAAAACTGTTTTTT.

This chain connects TRBV4-3 to TRBJ1-2; D remains ambiguous. Germline V gene lookup returns CDR1 LGHNA and CDR2 YSLEER. There are 15 residues in the CDR3. The V and J ends lost 0 bases and 8 bases respectively, with 16 bases between them. The CDR3 sequence is CASSQDPGGTSGYTF. The CDR3 DNA reads as TGCGCCAGCAGCCAAGATCCGGGAGGTACCTCCGGCTACACCTTC.